This T cell receptor (beta chain) was identified in a study of T-cell memory formation after mild COVID-19. About the study: Among the donors, TCR clusters were largely specific to each donor. General study results and limits: A balance of CD4 and CD8 characterized clones contracting day 15 to 85, whereas later expanders leaned CD4+.

This clonotype was seen more than once but under ten times. The target antigen is unknown. One entry per CDR3 protein results from TCRdb running MiXCR on the 5' RACE reads. The sample holds more than 300,000 distinct CDR3 sequences, 20% to 25% seen once. Germline values: CDR1 SGHRS, CDR2 YFSETQ. The CDR3 length is 14 residues. The V gene end was trimmed by 4 bases and the J gene end by 5 bases; junction bases not matched to a gene: 8. The clonotype was recovered from a man younger than 35 who had mild COVID-19 (a few samples of this study predate the infection). Cell type and time point are not known. The chain couples TRBV5-1 to TRBJ1-1; 7 nucleotides agree with TRBD1. Sequencing was carried out using PBMCs or a T cell subset sorted from them (not recorded which). The DNA for the CDR3 is TGCGCCAGCAGCGTAAAAAGGGGGCAAACTGAAGCTTTCTTT. Its translation: CASSVKRGQTEAFF.